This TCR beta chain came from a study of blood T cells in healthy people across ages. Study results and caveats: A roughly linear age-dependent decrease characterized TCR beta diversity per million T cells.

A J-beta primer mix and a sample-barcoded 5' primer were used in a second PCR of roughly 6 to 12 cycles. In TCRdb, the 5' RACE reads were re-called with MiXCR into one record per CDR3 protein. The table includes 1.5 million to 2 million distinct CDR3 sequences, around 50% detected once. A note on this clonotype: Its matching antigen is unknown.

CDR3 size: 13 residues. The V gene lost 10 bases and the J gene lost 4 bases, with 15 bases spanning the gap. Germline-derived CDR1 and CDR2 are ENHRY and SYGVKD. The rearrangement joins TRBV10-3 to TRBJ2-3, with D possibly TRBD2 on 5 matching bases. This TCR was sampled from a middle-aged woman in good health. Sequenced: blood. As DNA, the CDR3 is TGTGCCACCAAAACGGGGTCCGCAGATACGCAGTATTTT. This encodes CATKTGSADTQYF.